These 5 T cell receptor beta chains were sequenced from one sample in a study of T cells in Graves' hyperthyroidism and ophthalmopathy. RNA transcripts gave rise to amplified TCR beta CDR3 regions. First-round RT-PCR targeting the TCR CDR3 was performed with the HTBI primer set. TCRdb fed the multiplex PCR reads into MiXCR, producing one record per CDR3 protein. Of under 350,000 distinct CDR3 sequences in the sample, roughly an eighth were seen once. Sequenced material: blood. The receptors were sampled from a woman aged 40 to 50 with Graves' hyperthyroidism.

The chain couples TRBV28 to TRBJ1-5; 9 nucleotides agree with TRBD1. Germline V lookup: CDR1 MDHEN, CDR2 SYDVKM. The CDR3 is made up of 15 amino acids. V was clipped by 6 bases and J by 4 bases; unmatched bases: 7. Here the CDR3 reads CASRPGQGWNQPQHF. The DNA of the CDR3 is TGTGCCAGCAGACCGGGACAGGGTTGGAATCAGCCCCAGCATTTT. Looking up the rest from reference TRBV28 and TRBJ1-5 gives the full variable domain: DVKVTQSSRYLVKRTGEKVFLECVQDMDHENMFWYRQDPGLGLRLIYFSYDVKMKEKGDIPEGYSVSREKKERFSLILESASTNQTSMYLCASRPGQGWNQPQHFGDGTRLSIL.

This clonotype was recorded many times. The rearrangement uses TRBV12-5 and TRBJ2-5; possibly TRBD1 for D (5 bases). This CDR3 comprises 15 residues. In germline, CDR1 is LGHNT, CDR2 FRNRAP. This CDR3 is CAPPQGNRLMETQYF. The CDR3 DNA follows: TGTGCCCCCCCCCAGGGAAACCGATTAATGGAGACCCAGTACTTC. Based on the CDR3 plus reference TRBV12-5 and TRBJ2-5, the full variable domain is DARVTQTPRHKVTEMGQEVTMRCQPILGHNTVFWYRQTMMQGLELLAYFRNRAPLDDSGMPKDRFSAEMPDATLATLKIQPSEPRDSAVYFCAPPQGNRLMETQYFGPGTRLLVL.

The sample holds many counts of this clonotype. The gene calls are TRBV6-1 and TRBJ1-1; TRBD1 aligns across 7 bases. With 3 bases clipped from V and 0 bases from J, the junction kept 4 bases outside the gene matches. The CDR3 is 15 amino acids. Germline CDR1 reads MNHNS; CDR2 reads SASEGT. CDR3 region: CASSEQTGMNTEAFF. CDR3 nucleotide sequence: TGTGCCAGCAGTGAGCAGACAGGGATGAACACTGAAGCTTTCTTT.

Ten or more counts support this clonotype. The chain carries TRBV12-3 or TRBV12-4 and TRBJ2-7; TRBD2 matches 7 bases. V lost 4 bases and J lost 5; bases outside the gene matches: 5. The CDR3 runs 13 residues. The CDR3 DNA sequence: TGTGCCAGCAGTTCCCGGCGGGGGAACGAGCAGTACTTC. Translated: CASSSRRGNEQYF.

The sample holds a few counts of this clonotype. The rearrangement links TRBV4-1 to TRBJ1-1; D remains unclear. Trimming took 4 bases from V and 4 from J, leaving 13 bases between them. Germline V CDR1 and CDR2: MGHRA, YSYEKL. The CDR3 totals 14 residues. CDR3 sequence (DNA): TGCGCCAGCAGCCGTGGGATTCGAGGCACTGAAGCTTTCTTT. Translating it yields CASSRGIRGTEAFF.